This T cell receptor beta chain was obtained from a study of shared T cell receptors in the human thymus. The assay was immunoSEQ multiplex PCR, and TCRdb's table has in-frame clones only and misses some. The data show 630,000 or so clones, more than 70% seen once. Looked up from germline, CDR1 is GTSNPN and CDR2 is SVGIG (reference sequence). The CDR3 loop spans 15 amino acids. The V end was cut by 0 bases, the J end by 0 bases, with 9 bases between. The data were also submitted as part of a second study, on human thymus T cells. Per that study: Healthy Finnish infants undergoing corrective surgery for congenital heart defects were the donors. The source of the thymus tissue was resections taken during corrective heart surgery.

The sequencing sample was made of thymocytes. The chain carries TRBV30 and TRBJ2-1; unclear D gene. This clonotype originated in a boy under two years old with a congenital heart defect. CDR3 DNA sequence: TGTGCCTGGAGTGTAATTCTAGTCTCCTACAATGAGCAGTTCTTC. This codes for CAWSVILVSYNEQFF.